These 4 T cell receptor beta chains came from one sample sequenced in a study of blood T cells in healthy people across ages. Primed by a sample-barcoded 5' primer and a J-beta primer mix, a second PCR proceeded for roughly 6 to 12 cycles. A single record per CDR3 protein comes from TCRdb applying MiXCR to the 5' RACE reads. Among 700,000 or so distinct CDR3 sequences, roughly 41% were seen once, and the ten largest hold approximately 29%. Sequenced input: blood. These receptors all stem from an elderly man in good health.

The rearrangement uses TRBV25-1 and TRBJ1-5; D is perhaps TRBD1 (6 bases). Per germline, CDR1 MGHDK and CDR2 SYGVNS. Between the trimmed V and J ends, which lost 5 bases and 4 bases, there was a span of 12 bases. This CDR3 has 14 residues. CDR3 nucleotides: TGTGCCAGCAGTCAAGGGGGAGGTAATCAGCCCCAGCATTTT. Amino acid sequence: CASSQGGGNQPQHF.

The chain joins TRBV12-3 or TRBV12-4 to TRBJ1-2, with D perhaps matching TRBD1 (5 bases). V was pared by 3 bases and J by 1 base, with 9 bases between. CDR3 size: 14 residues. CDR3 protein: CASSLGDHNYGYTF. The CDR3 DNA reads as TGTGCCAGCAGTTTGGGGGATCATAACTATGGCTACACCTTC.

With respect to this clonotype: At one end the junction does not follow the germline gene, possibly because of a read error. The chain employs TRBV20-1 and TRBJ1-3; D uncertain. The CDR3 is 16 amino acids. CDR1 and CDR2 (germline): DFQATT, SNEGSKA (reference sequence). CDR3 region: CSARGEETSSGNTVYF. The DNA for the CDR3 is TGCAGTGCTAGAGGGGAGGAGACCAGCTCTGGAAACACCGTATATTTT.

To note about this clonotype: Sequence at one end of the junction differs from germline and may be a read error. V and J are TRBV6-1 and TRBJ2-7, with TRBD2 as a possible D gene (6 bases). The CDR3 totals 11 residues. From germline, CDR1 is MNHNS and CDR2 SASEGT. This CDR3 is CAGGTADEQYF. As DNA, the CDR3 is TGCGCCGGGGGTACGGCGGACGAGCAGTACTTC.